One and the same sample provided the 30 T cell receptor beta chains below, sequenced in a study of vaccination and CD4 T cells after COVID-19. Sequenced with the Oncomine TCR Beta short-read assay was DNA taken from cultured CD4+ T cells. TCRdb itself ran the PCR reads through MiXCR, one entry per CDR3 protein. The sample has 9,500 to 12,000 distinct CDR3 sequences, approximately 46% seen once; the top ten hold 30% to 40%. Their specific antigens are unknown. As to treatment: roughly 10-day PBMC culture with coronavirus spike peptide pools or control peptides (ViraFEST assay). The sequencing sample was made of CD4+ T cells from blood, cultured in vitro. These receptors were obtained from a human donor who had recovered from COVID-19.

The gene calls are TRBV12-5 and TRBJ2-2; D possibly matches TRBD1 or TRBD2 (6 bases each). Germline V gene sequence: CDR1 LGHNT, CDR2 FRNRAP. This CDR3 contains 14 residues. Trimming left V 4 bases short and J 5 bases short, with 11 bases between. In DNA, the CDR3 is TGTGCTAGTGGTTCGGGGGCGCGAACCGGGGAGCTGTTTTTT. Protein sequence: CASGSGARTGELFF.

This clonotype was recorded a few times. This chain joins TRBV30 and TRBJ1-1, with a tentative D call TRBD1 (6 bases). The length of the CDR3 is 13 residues. CDR1 is GTSNPN and CDR2 is SVGIG in the germline V gene (reference sequence). The V and J ends lost 0 bases and 1 base respectively, with 6 bases between them. This chain's CDR3 is CAWSVGGNTEAFF. CDR3 in DNA: TGTGCCTGGAGTGTAGGGGGGAACACTGAAGCTTTCTTT.

Within the sample, this clonotype is medium-sized. The chain joins TRBV2 to TRBJ2-1; 9 nucleotides line up with TRBD2. This CDR3 spans 15 amino acids. V shed 7 bases and J 9 bases; nucleotides not matched to a gene: 13. CDR1 SNHLY and CDR2 FYNNEI come from the germline V gene. This CDR3 is CASNKRRGGQSEQFF. The CDR3 nucleotides are TGTGCCAGCAACAAACGGCGGGGGGGCCAGAGTGAGCAGTTCTTC.

This clonotype was seen a few times. The V gene is TRBV12-5, the J gene TRBJ1-1, with a tentative D call TRBD1 (5 bases). Trimming left V 2 bases short and J 1 base short, with 11 bases between. Germline V gene lookup returns CDR1 LGHNT and CDR2 FRNRAP. This CDR3 has 15 residues. CDR3 protein: CASGLWGGGNTEAFF. CDR3 nucleotides: TGTGCTAGTGGTTTGTGGGGCGGCGGGAACACTGAAGCTTTCTTT.

The table lists this clonotype with a few counts. The CDR3 DNA reads as TGTGCCAGCAGTTTATCGGCGGTCGGAGGCAGGAACTATGGCTACACCTTC. This sequence encodes CASSLSAVGGRNYGYTF. The chain recombines TRBV27 with TRBJ1-2; D ambiguous. Germline CDR1 and CDR2: MNHEY and SMNVEV (reference sequence). The CDR3 has 17 residues. V lost 0 bases, J lost 2 bases, and 16 bases lay in between.

This clonotype was observed a single time. The V gene is TRBV4-1, the J gene TRBJ1-2, with no clear D. Germline V lookup: CDR1 MGHRA, CDR2 YSYEKL. With 2 bases removed from V and 3 bases from J, the gap between germline ends came to 7 bases. The CDR3 runs to 13 residues. Here the CDR3 reads CASSQQDYYGYTF. CDR3 DNA: TGCGCCAGCAGCCAACAGGACTACTATGGCTACACCTTC.

The rearrangement joins TRBV27 to TRBJ1-1; tentative D call: TRBD1 (5 bases). This CDR3 has 14 amino acids. Trimming left V 4 bases short and J 4 bases short, with 13 bases between. The germline gives CDR1 MNHEY, CDR2 SMNVEV (reference sequence). In DNA form, the CDR3 reads TGTGCCAGCAGTTCCCCCAGGGCGGGCACTGAAGCTTTCTTT. This encodes CASSSPRAGTEAFF.

This clonotype has more than one count but fewer than ten. V gene TRBV9 combines with J gene TRBJ1-2; unclear D gene. Trimming stripped 2 bases from V and 2 bases from J, with 7 bases between. CDR3 length equals 13 residues. The V gene's germline CDR1 is SGDLS and CDR2 YYNGEE. In DNA form, the CDR3 reads TGTGCCAGCAGCGTGTCCAGCAACTATGGCTACACCTTC. Translation gives CASSVSSNYGYTF.

This clonotype occurred a few times. The chain uses TRBV11-2 and TRBJ1-1, with TRBD1 identical over 10 bases. The CDR3 contains 14 residues. The germline V gene encodes CDR1 SGHAT and CDR2 FQNNGV. With V trimmed by 4 bases and J by 5 bases, 4 bases remained unmatched. CDR3 in DNA: TGTGCCAGCAGCTCCAGACAGGGGGCAACTGAAGCTTTCTTT. Translating gives CASSSRQGATEAFF.

The V and J genes are TRBV2 and TRBJ1-6; no clear D gene. V lost 6 bases, J lost 7 bases, and 13 bases lay in between. Germline CDR1 SNHLY, CDR2 FYNNEI. The CDR3 totals 14 residues. CDR3 sequence (DNA): TGTGCCAGCAGAGGGCAAGGGATAAATTCACCCCTCCACTTT. Translating gives CASRGQGINSPLHF.

The V gene is TRBV7-2, the J gene TRBJ1-2; D remains unclear. The length of the CDR3 is 14 residues. Trimming stripped 1 base from V and 0 bases from J, with 6 bases between. CDR1 is SGHTA and CDR2 is FQGNSA in the germline V gene. The CDR3 region has the DNA TGTGCCAGCAGCTTAGGGGTAGCTAACTATGGCTACACCTTC. Protein sequence: CASSLGVANYGYTF. Supplemented by reference TRBV7-2 and TRBJ1-2, the full variable domain reads GAGVSQSPSNKVTEKGKDVELRCDPISGHTALYWYRQSLGQGLEFLIYFQGNSAPDKSGLPSDRFSAERTGGSVSTLTIQRTQQEDSAVYLCASSLGVANYGYTFGSGTRLTVV.

This clonotype has only a few counts. J is TRBJ1-2 and V is TRBV6-1; TRBD1 is a possible D gene (6 bases). Per the germline V gene, CDR1 is MNHNS and CDR2 is SASEGT. The CDR3 loop spans 14 amino acids. Trimming pared 8 bases from V and 5 bases from J, leaving 18 bases between. The CDR3 sequence is CASRPGQLSYGYTF. In DNA, the CDR3 is TGTGCCAGCCGACCGGGACAACTTTCTTATGGCTACACCTTC.

The genes are TRBV7-2 and TRBJ1-1; 8 positions match TRBD1. The CDR3 is 15 amino acids. V trimming: 5 bases; J trimming: 5 bases; junction bases outside the gene matches: 10. Germline assignment: CDR1 SGHTA and CDR2 FQGNSA. This CDR3 reads CASSVRGTGQTEAFF. DNA for the CDR3: TGTGCCAGCAGCGTAAGGGGGACAGGACAAACTGAAGCTTTCTTT.

The V and J genes are TRBV20-1 and TRBJ2-6; 12 bases line up with TRBD1. The CDR3 loop spans 17 amino acids. The germline V gene has CDR1 DFQATT and CDR2 SNEGSKA (reference sequence). V lost 5 bases and J lost 2; bases outside the gene matches: 7. CDR3 in DNA: TGCAGTGCTGCGTACGGGACAGGGGGCACTGGGGCCAACGTCCTGACTTTC. The encoded protein is CSAAYGTGGTGANVLTF.

In its sample, this clonotype was seen a few times. The genes are TRBV12-3 or TRBV12-4 and TRBJ1-5; perhaps TRBD1 as D (5 bases). The CDR3 has 14 residues. V was clipped by 5 bases and J by 3 bases, with 11 bases between them. Here the CDR3 reads CASSLGHINQPQHF. For the CDR3, the DNA is TGTGCCAGCAGTCTAGGACATATCAATCAGCCCCAGCATTTT.

V and J are TRBV7-2 and TRBJ1-6; D remains unclear. The V end was cut by 4 bases, the J end by 7 bases, with 14 bases between. The CDR3 contains 15 residues. Germline V lookup: CDR1 SGHTA, CDR2 FQGNSA. CDR3 loop: CASSSPGLENSPLHF. The CDR3 nucleotides are TGTGCCAGCAGCTCACCCGGGCTAGAGAATTCACCCCTCCACTTT.

This clonotype is deemed large. This sequence joins TRBV12-3 or TRBV12-4 and TRBJ1-2; D possibly corresponds to TRBD1 (6 bases). V lost 1 base and J 6 bases, leaving 15 bases between the germline ends. The CDR3 runs to 15 residues. Here the CDR3 reads CASSLGGPQGHGYTF. CDR3 DNA sequence: TGTGCCAGCAGTTTAGGTGGGCCCCAGGGGCATGGCTACACCTTC.

This clonotype appeared a few times. At one of its ends the junction is not consistent with the germline gene, which may arise from a read error. The CDR3 region is CASSPPGTGELFF. The CDR3 DNA follows: TGTGCCAGTTCACCCCCGGGAACCGGGGAGCTGTTTTTT. The gene calls are TRBV18 and TRBJ2-2; D perhaps matches TRBD2 (5 bases). In germline, CDR1 is KGHSH, CDR2 LQKENI. The CDR3 runs 13 residues.

This chain links TRBV6-5 with TRBJ1-1; D remains ambiguous. This CDR3 spans 15 amino acids. The germline V gene has CDR1 MNHEY and CDR2 SVGAGI. The V end was cut by 4 bases, the J end by 0 bases, with 12 bases between. The CDR3 coding sequence is TGTGCCAGCAGTTCCCCCCTAGGTATGAACACTGAAGCTTTCTTT. This sequence encodes CASSSPLGMNTEAFF.

This clonotype was detected a few times. The chain joins TRBV6-5 to TRBJ1-5; 8 bases are shared with TRBD1. Germline V gene lookup returns CDR1 MNHEY and CDR2 SVGAGI. This CDR3 comprises 14 residues. Trimming cost V 4 bases and J 7 bases; bases outside gene matches: 6. The CDR3 spells CASSSRGRRQPQHF. The CDR3 DNA sequence: TGTGCCAGCAGTTCCAGGGGGCGTCGGCAGCCCCAGCATTTT.

This clonotype was seen a handful of times. The rearrangement joins TRBV19 to TRBJ1-6; D is unclear. The CDR3 contains 16 residues. V lost 3 bases and J lost 0, with 9 bases in between. The germline CDR1 and CDR2 sequences are LNHDA and SQIVND (reference sequence). CDR3 sequence reads: CASSIAVNSYNSPLHF. The CDR3 bases are TGTGCCAGTAGTATTGCAGTTAACTCCTATAATTCACCCCTCCACTTT.

The V call is TRBV5-1, the J call TRBJ2-5; TRBD2 is a possible D gene (5 bases). The CDR3 contains 15 residues. V shed 3 bases and J shed 1 base, with 13 bases lying between them. The germline gives CDR1 SGHRS, CDR2 YFSETQ. The CDR3: CASSSNGGLQETQYF. The CDR3 bases are TGCGCCAGCAGCTCAAACGGAGGACTCCAAGAGACCCAGTACTTC.

The V gene is TRBV5-3, the J gene TRBJ1-2; 10 nucleotides match TRBD1. TRBV5-3 is labeled an ORF, and its function is uncertain. The J segment lost 4 bases and the V segment lost 8 bases, leaving 8 bases of the junction unmatched. The CDR3 length is 14 residues. The DNA for the CDR3 is TGTGCCAGCAGACGGACAGGGGGGTCCTATGGCTACACCTTC. It encodes CASRRTGGSYGYTF.

The V call is TRBV27, the J call TRBJ1-4, with 7 bases matching TRBD1. The germline V gene has CDR1 MNHEY and CDR2 SMNVEV (reference sequence). The CDR3 runs 17 residues. Trimming removed 7 bases from V and 10 bases from J; junction bases left unmatched: 21. The CDR3 is CASTAVRGEAAPVKLFF. CDR3 nucleotide sequence: TGTGCCAGCACCGCAGTCAGGGGGGAGGCGGCACCCGTAAAACTGTTTTTT.

V is TRBV7-2 and J is TRBJ2-1, with 8 bases lining up with TRBD1. V lost 8 bases, J lost 9 bases, and 30 bases stayed unmatched. Germline V lookup: CDR1 SGHTA, CDR2 FQGNSA. This CDR3 has 20 residues. CDR3 nucleotide sequence: TGTGCCAGCGGGATCGGATCTGCGCTCAACGACAGGGGCCTGCGGGGTGAGCAGTTCTTC. Translation: CASGIGSALNDRGLRGEQFF.

The chain carries TRBV2 and TRBJ1-5; the match to TRBD1 covers 9 bases. CDR3 length: 13 residues. Losses at the gene ends were 5 bases for V and 9 bases for J; bases not matched to a gene: 5. Germline lookup yields CDR1 SNHLY and CDR2 FYNNEI. CDR3 DNA sequence: TGTGCCAGCAGTTCCGGGACAGGGATGCCCCAGCATTTT. Residues: CASSSGTGMPQHF.

This sequence joins TRBV6-1 and TRBJ2-7; 8 bases match TRBD2. There are 15 residues in the CDR3. The J segment lost 2 bases and the V segment lost 7 bases, leaving 10 bases of the junction unmatched. Germline V CDR1 and CDR2: MNHNS, SASEGT. The CDR3 spells CASKGERRGAYEQYF. DNA of the CDR3: TGTGCCAGCAAAGGAGAGAGGCGGGGGGCCTACGAGCAGTACTTC.

By frequency in the sample, this clonotype is large. The gene calls are TRBV6-5 and TRBJ1-2, with 7 bases identical to TRBD1. CDR3 size: 14 residues. The V segment lost 2 bases and the J segment 4 bases; nucleotides outside the gene matches: 4. CDR1 is MNHEY and CDR2 is SVGAGI in the germline V gene. The CDR3 coding sequence is TGTGCCAGCAGTTACGACAGGGCTCCCTATGGCTACACCTTC. As protein: CASSYDRAPYGYTF.

The chain joins TRBV11-2 to TRBJ1-2, with TRBD1 identical over 8 bases. Germline loops: CDR1 SGHAT, CDR2 FQNNGV. The CDR3 contains 14 residues. V shed 5 bases, J shed 8 bases, and the junction held 10 bases outside the gene matches. CDR3 nucleotide sequence: TGTGCCAGCAGCCAAGTTAAGACAGGGGAAGGCTACACCTTC. This translates into CASSQVKTGEGYTF.

V usage is TRBV7-9 and J usage is TRBJ1-4; D unclear. Germline lookup yields CDR1 SEHNR and CDR2 FQNEAQ (reference sequence). The CDR3 spans 13 residues. Deletions cut 6 bases from V and 4 bases from J, with 9 bases between. In DNA form, the CDR3 reads TGTGCCAGCAGGAGAGGGAATAATGAAAAACTGTTTTTT. Its protein is CASRRGNNEKLFF.